The rows below give T cell receptor beta chains drawn from one sample of a study of control samples from healthy donors and cancer patients. TCRdb keeps only in-frame clones here, not all; method: immunoSEQ multiplex PCR. The table includes under 80,000 clones, roughly 93% detected once. The sample comprised PBMCs. The receptor set was obtained from a woman between 40 and 50 years old with lung cancer. The CDR3 runs from the conserved cysteine through the conserved F or W. Fields, in order: clone size, D gene, J gene, V gene, CDR3 protein, CDR3 DNA. D genes are given only for firm matches. Expanded clones get a size class; other rows say once, few or many, or leave the size out.

- TRBD2 TRBJ2-1 TRBV3-1/TRBV3-2 CASSGLAGSSSYNEQFF TGTGCCAGCAGCGGACTAGCGGGGTCGAGCTCCTACAATGAGCAGTTCTTC
- TRBD1 TRBJ1-2 TRBV2 CASGDRYYGYTF TGTGCCAGCGGGGACAGATACTATGGCTACACCTTC
- - TRBJ1-2 TRBV5-8 CASRFGVASYGYTF TGTGCCAGCAGGTTCGGGGTAGCTTCGTATGGCTACACCTTC
- - TRBJ1-1 TRBV7-9 CASSEYRDMNTEAFF TGTGCCAGCAGCGAATACAGGGACATGAACACTGAAGCTTTCTTT
- TRBD2 TRBJ2-7 TRBV5-5 CASSLGPGTMLDYEQYF TGTGCCAGCAGCTTGGGGCCCGGGACTATGCTAGACTACGAGCAGTACTTC
- TRBD1 TRBJ1-3 TRBV6-1 CASSDTDRVTGNTIYF TGTGCCAGCAGTGACACGGACAGGGTCACGGGAAACACCATATATTTT
- - TRBJ2-1 TRBV15 CATSRVPYNEQFF TGTGCCACCAGCAGAGTGCCGTACAATGAGCAGTTCTTC
- TRBD2 TRBJ2-7 TRBV7-9 CASSPRLAHEQYF TGTGCCAGCAGCCCTCGACTAGCGCACGAGCAGTACTTC
few TRBD1 TRBJ1-5 TRBV7-8 CASSPLDRGSRGPQHF TGTGCCAGCAGCCCGCTGGACAGGGGGTCTCGTGGGCCCCAGCATTTT
- - TRBJ1-1 TRBV27 CASTPIPAPSDTEAFF TGTGCCAGCACCCCGATCCCGGCCCCGTCGGACACTGAAGCTTTCTTT
once - TRBJ1-3 TRBV14 CASSQKVSGNTIYF TGTGCCAGCAGCCAAAAAGTCTCCGGAAACACCATATATTTT
- TRBD1 TRBJ1-2 TRBV6-4 CASSYGSGTGTGYTF TGTGCCAGCAGTTATGGTTCCGGGACAGGGACCGGCTACACCTTC
- - TRBJ1-2 TRBV20-1 CSAPSGYGYTF TGCAGTGCCCCCTCCGGATATGGCTACACCTTC
- - TRBJ2-1 TRBV7-9 CASSDSRGNYNEQFF TGTGCCAGCAGCGACAGCAGGGGAAACTACAATGAGCAGTTCTTC